This T cell receptor beta chain was retrieved from a study of blood T cell repertoires in COVID-19. Study at large: Both acute and convalescent COVID-19 samples were obtained from the United States, Italy and Spain.

Per the germline V gene, CDR1 is MDHEN and CDR2 is SYDVKM. This CDR3 region has 14 residues. The V segment lost 6 bases and the J segment 2 bases; nucleotides outside the gene matches: 7. Authors' data handling: The assay estimated nucleated cells by amplifying reference gene primers. Assay: immunoSEQ multiplex PCR; the TCRdb copy retains only in-frame clones and omits some. For V, J and clone size, that table is used; D and trimming come from the DNA. Among about 92,000 clones listed, over 75% were seen once. What was sequenced was peripheral blood. J is TRBJ2-7 and V is TRBV28; 7 nucleotides match TRBD2. This TCR was recovered from a woman of 80 years or more with active or convalescent COVID-19. The CDR3 DNA sequence: TGTGCCAGCAGACAGAGCGGGGACCCCTACGAGCAGTACTTC. Translation gives CASRQSGDPYEQYF.